This T cell receptor beta chain appears in the sequencing data of a study of beta chain features in type 1 diabetes (dated by TCRdb to 2016 to 2019). Regarding the study in general: Mean age, gender distribution, total cell number and subset yield did not differ between patients and healthy donors. Across all samples, approximately 100 million sorted cells were examined, and cell number per subset correlated strongly with RNA yield. The study compared TCRB repertoires of sorted circulating CD4+ T cell subsets between recently diagnosed type 1 diabetes patients and matched healthy donors. Regulatory and stem cell-like memory subsets were obtained from only 8 patients and about eight healthy donors, while naive and central memory subsets were obtained from all 30 or so donors. Study-level results and caveats: Because cDNA rather than genomic DNA was sequenced, highly expressing activated cells could have been over-represented, although no difference in activation and CD3 levels was found between groups. A moderate but significant shortening of TCRB CDR3 length was observed in type 1 diabetes patients in all four CD4+ subsets. Because small numbers of individuals were included in the HLA sub-analyses, any influence of HLA type on TCRB rearrangement was left unresolved. Patients with type 1 diabetes made fewer insertions and deleted more nucleotides at VDJ recombination sites, implying thymic rearrangement abnormalities. Shorter templates might be favored by PCR, yet because patient and control samples were amplified and corrected together, any such skew would affect both groups equally. Naive, central memory and regulatory TCRB repertoires appeared more similar among patients than among healthy donors.

A single peripheral blood draw of approximately 120 mL on average was collected from each donor into heparinised tubes. A BD FACSAria II was used to sort naive, central memory, regulatory and stem cell-like memory CD4+ T cells with a panel that included CD45RO, CCR7, CD25, CD127, CD95 and CD27. Every sorted population had a purity above 95%. Right away, PBMCs were isolated by Lymphoprep density gradient centrifugation and were stained directly, with no culture step. So that batch effects would be minimized, each experiment stained and sorted samples in pairs, pairing one healthy donor with one patient. This clone has just a few counts. Its antigen target is currently unknown. Qualities for individual bases were not recorded, and no much larger clone is one base off. V loses 4 bases of germline sequence and J loses 0 bases, and the interval between the two ends is 13 bases. The germline V gene yields SGHRS for CDR1 and YFSETQ for CDR2. The CDR3 starts with the cysteine, ends with the phenylalanine, and has 15 residues. Just CDR3 DNA is preserved here, 45 bases in frame from base 1.

The High Capacity cDNA Reverse Transcription Kit was used to reverse transcribe all of the isolated RNA, meaning that expressed TCRB transcripts were what got sequenced. Deep immunoSEQ sequencing was applied to naive, central memory and regulatory T cell samples, giving an average of around 4 million total reads per sample. After sorted cells were lysed in RLT buffer, RNA was extracted with DNase-treated RNeasy Micro or Mini kits, with the choice depending on cell number. Each cell subset was processed separately to prevent cross-contamination, with patient and healthy donor samples processed together. Using the immunoSEQ multiplex PCR, TCRB sequences were amplified from cDNA into 87-bp fragments spanning the CDR3 region. Sequencing of the amplicons was done on the Illumina HiSeq platform. In the authors' own workflow: Synthetic template baselines were used to correct PCR bias computationally, reads within Hamming distance 2 were collapsed, and singletons that could not be merged were discarded. Reads were aligned to IMGT to assign V, D and J genes, CDR3 length, and insertions or deletions at six rearrangement sites. Within each subset, clonotype counts were normalized to the number of sorted cells before true diversity and Gini coefficients were calculated with the tcR R package. The overlap coefficient, calculated on TCRB nucleotide sequences, was used to measure repertoire sharing. Out-of-frame TCRB sequences from naive cells were analyzed to stand in for the pre-selection repertoire. This immuneACCESS table, as held by TCRdb, lists in-frame sequences with V and J called but not all clones. Of the missing ones, under half trace to an unresolved V gene in checked studies; the others have no known cause. That table is the source of V, J and clone size, and D and trimming were worked out from the DNA. This sample lists 500,000 to 650,000 clones; approximately 13% were detected once. The top ten clonotypes cover roughly 0.12% of the sample.

The TCR sequence derives from a man aged 30-40 years with type 1 diabetes. Sequencing used naive CD4+ T cells from blood. The sample's cell subset or site, from its label and the paper: true naive CD4+ T cells. This chain is built from TRBV5-1 and TRBJ1-2; tentative D gene TRBD1, with 5 bases matching. The sequence in DNA is TGCGCCAGCAGCACCTCCGGGGCCTCTAACTATGGCTACACCTTC. Its product reads: CASSTSGASNYGYTF.